The T cell receptor (beta chain) described here comes from a study of T-cell reconstitution after alpha-beta-depleted transplantation in children. Unique molecular identifiers were incorporated into the prepared TCRbeta library. TCRdb re-derived calls from the PCR reads in MiXCR, one entry per CDR3 protein. The data contain 500,000 to 600,000 distinct CDR3 sequences, around 17% of them singletons. This CDR3 is 11 amino acids long. Per the germline V gene, CDR1 is SQVTM and CDR2 is ANQGSEA. V lost 5 bases, J lost 5 bases, and 10 bases lay in between. This TCR was recovered from a human donor who donated a stem cell graft to a child with acute lymphoblastic leukemia. V gene TRBV29-1 combines with J gene TRBJ2-7, with D perhaps TRBD1 (5 bases). Sequences were derived from PBMCs from the stem cell graft donor, sampled from the stem cell graft. CDR3 sequence reads: CSVLAGNEQYF. In DNA form, the CDR3 reads TGCAGCGTTCTTGCAGGGAACGAGCAGTACTTC.